Shown below are 28 T cell receptor beta chains from a single sample sequenced in a study of blood T cells in healthy people across ages. Primers used in a second PCR of roughly 7 to 12 cycles were a sample-barcoded 5' primer and a J-beta primer mix. TCRdb used MiXCR to reprocess the 5' RACE reads, holding one entry per CDR3 protein. The data hold 900,000 to 950,000 distinct CDR3 sequences, with just under 30% observed a single time. The same data also went into a second study, on T cells of mothers and their children.

The sample was blood. The receptor source for this set is a middle-aged woman in good health.

This clonotype was counted only a few times. The chain combines TRBV4-1 with TRBJ1-1; D unresolved. Trimming shortened V by 4 bases and J by 4 bases, and 13 bases separated the two germline ends. The CDR3 is 14 amino acids. CDR1 is MGHRA and CDR2 is YSYEKL in the germline V gene. The CDR3 spells CASSLGSEGTEAFF. CDR3 nucleotides: TGCGCCAGCAGCCTCGGCTCTGAGGGCACTGAAGCTTTCTTT.

There are many counts of this clonotype. The J gene is TRBJ1-5, the V gene TRBV20-1; D unresolved. CDR3 size: 12 residues. The V end lost 3 bases, the J end lost 4 bases, and 7 bases lay between the germline ends. Germline CDR1 reads DFQATT; CDR2 reads SNEGSKA (reference sequence). The CDR3 DNA sequence: TGCAGTGCTAGTTTGGAGAATCAGCCCCAGCATTTT. Residues: CSASLENQPQHF.

Concerning this clonotype itself: Germline is not matched at one junction end, which may reflect a read error. DNA for the CDR3: TGTGCCAGCAGCTGGTGGGGAGCCGTCGCCTCCTACGATGAGCAGTTCTTC. Amino acids: CASSWWGAVASYDEQFF. The genes are TRBV7-9 and TRBJ2-1; weak D call: TRBD2 (5 bases). CDR1 is SEHNR, CDR2 FQNEAQ, per germline (reference sequence). CDR3 size: 17 residues.

The V call is TRBV7-2, the J call TRBJ1-1; 7 bases agree with TRBD1. CDR3 size: 20 residues. Germline V lookup: CDR1 SGHTA, CDR2 FQGNSA. The ends lost 4 bases at V and 0 bases at J; junction bases unmatched: 20. CDR3 region: CASSSRDKWQRQGLNTEAFF. CDR3 bases: TGTGCCAGCAGCTCCCGGGACAAATGGCAAAGACAGGGTCTGAACACTGAAGCTTTCTTT.

There are a few counts of this clonotype. J is TRBJ2-1 and V is TRBV24-1; possibly TRBD1 for D (6 bases). CDR3 length: 18 residues. V was pared by 1 base and J by 6 bases, with 21 bases between. Germline lookup yields CDR1 KGHDR and CDR2 SFDVKD. This CDR3 reads CATSDLPWTDTLSNEQFF. DNA for the CDR3: TGTGCCACCAGTGATTTACCTTGGACAGACACTTTATCCAATGAGCAGTTCTTC.

As concerns this clonotype: A much larger clone is a single base away; this may be a read error. The chain uses TRBV2 and TRBJ2-7; weak D call: TRBD2 (6 bases). The CDR3 extends over 16 amino acids. CDR1 and CDR2 (germline): SNHLY, FYNNEI. The CDR3 reads CTSSEGTRDLSYEQYF. The CDR3 DNA sequence: TGTACCAGCAGTGAGGGGACTCGTGATCTCTCCTACGAGCAGTACTTC. Full variable domain (outside the CDR3, taken from reference TRBV2 and TRBJ2-7): EPEVTQTPSHQVTQMGQEVILRCVPISNHLYFYWYRQILGQKVEFLVSFYNNEISEKSEIFDDQFSVERPDGSNFTLKIRSTKLEDSAMYFCTSSEGTRDLSYEQYFGPGTRLTVT.

This clonotype has only a few counts. The V gene is TRBV20-1, the J gene TRBJ2-3; TRBD2 matches at 11 bases. The V and J ends lost 5 bases and 0 bases, in that order; junction bases with no gene match: 7. Germline CDR1 is DFQATT and CDR2 is SNEGSKA (reference sequence). The CDR3 length is 16 residues. In DNA, the CDR3 is TGCAGTGCTTCCCGGACTAGCGGGTCTAGCACAGATACGCAGTATTTT. This encodes CSASRTSGSSTDTQYF.

This clonotype was recorded many times. This sequence joins TRBV5-4 and TRBJ2-1; TRBD2 matches at 16 bases. CDR1 SGHNT and CDR2 YYREEE come from the germline V gene (reference sequence). V gave up 4 bases and J gave up 8 bases; unmatched junction bases: 3. CDR3 size: 15 residues. CDR3 loop: CASSPGLAGGDEQFF. CDR3 nucleotides: TGTGCCAGCAGCCCGGGACTAGCGGGGGGGGATGAGCAGTTCTTC.

The chain couples TRBV28 to TRBJ2-1; D is unresolved. Trimming took 4 bases from V and 2 from J, leaving 15 bases between them. The CDR3 has 16 residues. The V gene's germline CDR1 is MDHEN and CDR2 SYDVKM. The CDR3 reads CASSSHSLPPYNEQFF. CDR3 in DNA: TGTGCCAGCAGTTCGCACAGCCTCCCCCCCTACAATGAGCAGTTCTTC.

About this clonotype itself: Sequence at one end of the junction differs from germline and may be a read error. This chain uses TRBV6-5 with TRBJ2-7; TRBD2 matches 10 bases. The germline V gene has CDR1 MNHEY and CDR2 SVGAGI. The CDR3 consists of 18 residues. The CDR3 reads CTSSYRSLAGAASYEQYF. Here the CDR3 DNA reads TGTACCAGCAGTTACAGGTCCCTAGCGGGGGCAGCCTCCTACGAGCAGTACTTC.

This clonotype showed up just once. The chain has TRBV5-1 and TRBJ2-5, with D tentatively TRBD1 (5 bases). V was cut by 7 bases and J by 1 base, with 14 bases left in between. From germline, CDR1 is SGHRS and CDR2 YFSETQ. The CDR3 runs to 14 residues. The CDR3, as DNA: TGCGCCAGCTCAAGGGTGGGGCCCCAAGAGACCCAGTACTTC. It codes for CASSRVGPQETQYF.

This clonotype showed up just a few times. The junction departs from germline at one end; a sequencing error may be responsible. The chain is built from TRBV9 and TRBJ2-6, with 9 nucleotides matching TRBD1. The CDR3 is 15 amino acids. The germline V gene encodes CDR1 SGDLS and CDR2 YYNGEE. Here the CDR3 DNA reads TGTGCCAGTCAAAAACAGGGGGCTGGGGCCAACGTCCGGACTTTC. Its translation: CASQKQGAGANVRTF.

This clonotype showed up just a few times. This chain joins TRBV6-2 or TRBV6-3 and TRBJ1-2, with D uncertain. Germline CDR1 is MNHEY and CDR2 is SVGEGT. V lost 3 bases, J lost 2 bases, and 16 bases lay in between. The CDR3 runs to 16 residues. In DNA form, the CDR3 reads TGTGCCAGCAGTTATTCCATGAAACAACCAAACTATGGCTACACCTTC. Translating it yields CASSYSMKQPNYGYTF.

Of note for this clonotype: The germline gene is not matched at one end of the junction; a read error may be the cause. The genes are TRBV2 and TRBJ1-5; D may be TRBD1 (5 bases). The CDR3 contains 14 residues. Germline assignment: CDR1 SNHLY and CDR2 FYNNEI. The CDR3 nucleotides read TGTGCCAGCAGTGCCTATCGGGGCAATCAGTCCCAGCATTTT. Its protein is CASSAYRGNQSQHF. The full variable domain, in which reference TRBV2 and TRBJ1-5 provide the parts outside the CDR3, is EPEVTQTPSHQVTQMGQEVILRCVPISNHLYFYWYRQILGQKVEFLVSFYNNEISEKSEIFDDQFSVERPDGSNFTLKIRSTKLEDSAMYFCASSAYRGNQSQHFGDGTRLSIL.

Details on this clonotype: This may be a read error, as it is one base from a much larger clone. This chain connects TRBV7-2 to TRBJ2-5; perhaps TRBD1 as D (6 bases). The CDR3 extends over 17 amino acids. V was clipped by 3 bases and J by 5 bases, with 22 bases between them. Germline CDR1 reads SGHTA; CDR2 reads FQGNSA. CDR3: CASSLSVRARGFETQYF. The CDR3 nucleotides read TGTGCCAGCAGCTTGTCGGTCCGGGCAAGGGGGTTTGAGACCCAGTACTTC.

Many counts were recorded for this clonotype. The chain recombines TRBV7-3 with TRBJ1-6; D unclear. V was clipped by 2 bases and J by 7 bases, with 9 bases between them. Germline CDR1 and CDR2: SGHTA and FQGTGA. The CDR3 runs 14 residues. The CDR3 coding sequence is TGTGCCAGCAGCTTAGCGATCCCCAATTCACCCCTCCACTTT. Translation: CASSLAIPNSPLHF. The complete variable domain, with remaining parts taken from reference TRBV7-3 and TRBJ1-6, reads GAGVSQTPSNKVTEKGKYVELRCDPISGHTALYWYRQSLGQGPEFLIYFQGTGAADDSGLPNDRFFAVRPEGSVSTLKIQRTERGDSAVYLCASSLAIPNSPLHFGNGTRLTVT.

V and J are TRBV20-1 and TRBJ2-7; D may be TRBD2 (6 bases). The J call is uncertain, as TRBJ2-5 better fits the DNA end. Germline CDR1 reads DFQATT; CDR2 reads SNEGSKA (reference sequence). The CDR3 is 15 amino acids. The CDR3 nucleotides are TGCAGTGCTAAGGGACTGGGGCCCGCCAAAGAGACCCAGTACTTC. It specifies CSAKGLGPAKETQYF.

This clonotype was found a few times. CDR3 in DNA: TGTGCCAGCAGTATCCGACTAGCAGTCTACAATGAGCAGTTCTTC. It is translated as CASSIRLAVYNEQFF. The chain combines TRBV27 with TRBJ2-1, with 7 bases identical to TRBD2. The CDR3 totals 15 residues. Germline V gene data show CDR1 as MNHEY and CDR2 as SMNVEV (reference sequence). The ends lost 5 bases at V and 3 bases at J; junction bases unmatched: 7.

The sample holds a few counts of this clonotype. The chain links TRBV7-9 to TRBJ1-6; tentatively, D is TRBD1 (6 bases). The CDR3 totals 14 residues. V lost 2 bases and J 10 bases, leaving 12 bases between the germline ends. Per the germline V gene, CDR1 is SEHNR and CDR2 is FQNEAQ (reference sequence). Here the CDR3 reads CASSLQGIGSPLHF. The DNA of the CDR3 is TGTGCCAGCAGCTTACAGGGGATAGGCTCACCCCTCCACTTT.

This clonotype was detected many times. CDR3 DNA sequence: TGCGCCAGCAGCTTGTTGGCATTGGGCCGTGAAGAGACCCAGTACTTC. This gives the protein CASSLLALGREETQYF. V usage is TRBV5-1 and J usage is TRBJ2-5, with D hard to call. Germline V gene data show CDR1 as SGHRS and CDR2 as YFSETQ. Trimming left V 1 base short and J 3 bases short, with 16 bases between. The CDR3 runs 16 residues.

The chain employs TRBV7-3 and TRBJ2-7; 10 positions match TRBD1. The CDR3 contains 17 residues. V was clipped by 1 base and J by 5 bases; unmatched bases: 11. The germline V gene has CDR1 SGHTA and CDR2 FQGTGA. The DNA for the CDR3 is TGTGCCAGCAGCTTAAATCGTGCGACAGGGGGCAAGAACGAGCAGTACTTC. Its translation: CASSLNRATGGKNEQYF. Full variable domain (missing parts from reference TRBV7-3 and TRBJ2-7): GAGVSQTPSNKVTEKGKYVELRCDPISGHTALYWYRQSLGQGPEFLIYFQGTGAADDSGLPNDRFFAVRPEGSVSTLKIQRTERGDSAVYLCASSLNRATGGKNEQYFGPGTRLTVT.

The V and J genes are TRBV29-1 and TRBJ1-2; TRBD1 matches 8 bases. There are 13 residues in the CDR3. V lost 1 base, J lost 7 bases, and 5 bases stayed unmatched. In germline, CDR1 is SQVTM, CDR2 ANQGSEA. The CDR3 is CSVEGGQEGGYTF. The CDR3 coding sequence is TGCAGCGTTGAAGGGGGACAGGAGGGTGGCTACACCTTC. The entire variable domain, with the rest obtained from reference TRBV29-1 and TRBJ1-2, is as follows: SAVISQKPSRDICQRGTSLTIQCQVDSQVTMMFWYRQQPGQSLTLIATANQGSEATYESGFVIDKFPISRPNLTFSTLTVSNMSPEDSSIYLCSVEGGQEGGYTFGSGTRLTVV.

This clonotype was observed a few times. This chain connects TRBV3-1 to TRBJ1-2; a possible D gene is TRBD1 (5 bases). V lost 0 bases, J lost 3 bases, and 14 bases lay in between. The CDR3 runs to 16 residues. From germline, CDR1 is LGHDT and CDR2 YNNKEL (reference sequence). CDR3 sequence reads: CASSQDSAGRHYGYTF. The CDR3 DNA reads TGTGCCAGCAGCCAAGATTCGGCAGGGAGGCACTATGGCTACACCTTC.

The chain recombines TRBV10-3 with TRBJ2-1; D might be TRBD1 (5 bases). V was pared by 5 bases and J by 0 bases, with 11 bases between. Germline values: CDR1 ENHRY, CDR2 SYGVKD. This CDR3 spans 15 amino acids. CDR3 amino acids: CAISSTAVSYNEQFF. CDR3 DNA sequence: TGTGCCATCAGTTCGACAGCCGTCTCCTACAATGAGCAGTTCTTC.

This clonotype was seen ten or more times. V is TRBV20-1 and J is TRBJ1-2; a possible D gene is TRBD1 (6 bases). The CDR3 loop spans 16 amino acids. Per the germline V gene, CDR1 is DFQATT and CDR2 is SNEGSKA (reference sequence). The V and J ends lost 0 bases and 4 bases respectively, with 18 bases between them. The CDR3: CSARDHRADPSYGYTF. CDR3 DNA sequence: TGCAGTGCTAGAGATCACAGGGCCGACCCCTCCTATGGCTACACCTTC.

In this sample, this clonotype turned up a few times. A junction boundary mismatches the germline segment, possibly from a read error. V usage is TRBV5-1 and J usage is TRBJ1-5; D may be TRBD1 (5 bases). CDR3 length: 16 amino acids. In germline, CDR1 is SGHRS, CDR2 YFSETQ. CDR3 residues: CASSLEARVGNQPQHF. The CDR3 bases are TGTGCCAGCAGCTTGGAGGCCAGGGTAGGCAATCAGCCCCAGCATTTT.

This clonotype was found a few times. This chain connects TRBV29-1 to TRBJ1-5, with TRBD1 as a possible D gene (6 bases). V dropped 4 bases and J dropped 7 bases, with 11 bases sitting between them. CDR1 and CDR2 from the germline V gene are SQVTM and ANQGSEA. This CDR3 has 12 amino acids. Here the CDR3 reads CSVGGGRQPQHF. The CDR3 DNA reads TGCAGCGTTGGAGGGGGAAGGCAGCCCCAGCATTTT.

V usage is TRBV25-1 and J usage is TRBJ2-7; D unclear. The CDR3 consists of 14 residues. Between the trimmed V and J ends, which lost 6 bases and 2 bases, there was a span of 14 bases. Germline V gives CDR1 MGHDK, CDR2 SYGVNS. CDR3 coding DNA: TGTGCCAGCAGGCAGCAGGCCCTACCCTACGAGCAGTACTTC. This translates into CASRQQALPYEQYF.